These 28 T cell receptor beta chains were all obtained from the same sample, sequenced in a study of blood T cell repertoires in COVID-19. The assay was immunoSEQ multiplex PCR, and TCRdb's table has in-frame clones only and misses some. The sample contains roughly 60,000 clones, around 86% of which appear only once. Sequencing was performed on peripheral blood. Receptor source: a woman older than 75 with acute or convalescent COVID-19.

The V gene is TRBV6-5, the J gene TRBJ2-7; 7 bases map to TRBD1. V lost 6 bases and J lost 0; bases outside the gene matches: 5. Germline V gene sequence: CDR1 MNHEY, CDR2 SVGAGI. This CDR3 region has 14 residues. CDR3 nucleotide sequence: TGTGCCAGCAGGGCCACAGGGGACTCCTACGAGCAGTACTTC. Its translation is CASRATGDSYEQYF.

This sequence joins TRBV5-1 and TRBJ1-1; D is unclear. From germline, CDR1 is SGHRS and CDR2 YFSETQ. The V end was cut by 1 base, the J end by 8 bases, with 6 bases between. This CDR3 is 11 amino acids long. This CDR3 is CASSLNGEAFF. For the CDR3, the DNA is TGCGCCAGCAGCTTGAACGGGGAAGCTTTCTTT.

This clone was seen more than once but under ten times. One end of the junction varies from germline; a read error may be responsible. CDR3 region: CASSLTELTEAFF. CDR3 DNA: TGTGCCAGCAGCCTAACTGAGTTAACTGAAGCTTTCTTT. The genes are TRBV7-3 and TRBJ1-1; no definite D call. Looked up from germline, CDR1 is SGHTA and CDR2 is FQGTGA. The CDR3 has 13 residues.

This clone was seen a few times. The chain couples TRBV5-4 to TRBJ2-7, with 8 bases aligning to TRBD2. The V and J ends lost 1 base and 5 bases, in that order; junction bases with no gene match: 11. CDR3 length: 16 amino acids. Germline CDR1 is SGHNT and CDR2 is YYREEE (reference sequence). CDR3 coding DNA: TGTGCCAGCAGCTTGAGGTTCCGGGGGGGCAACCACGAGCAGTACTTC. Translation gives CASSLRFRGGNHEQYF.

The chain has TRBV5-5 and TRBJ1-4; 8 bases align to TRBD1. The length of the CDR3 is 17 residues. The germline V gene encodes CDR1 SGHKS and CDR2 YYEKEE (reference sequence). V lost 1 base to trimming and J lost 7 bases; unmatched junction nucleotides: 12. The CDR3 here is CASSLIGRGQAGEKLFF. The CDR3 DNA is TGTGCCAGCAGCTTGATAGGCAGGGGGCAAGCGGGTGAAAAACTGTTTTTT.

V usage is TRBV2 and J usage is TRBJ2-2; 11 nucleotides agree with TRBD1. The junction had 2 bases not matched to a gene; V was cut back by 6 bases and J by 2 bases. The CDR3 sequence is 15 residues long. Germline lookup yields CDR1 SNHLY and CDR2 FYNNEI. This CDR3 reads CASSGQGANTGELFF. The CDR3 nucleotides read TGTGCCAGCAGCGGACAGGGGGCTAACACCGGGGAGCTGTTTTTT.

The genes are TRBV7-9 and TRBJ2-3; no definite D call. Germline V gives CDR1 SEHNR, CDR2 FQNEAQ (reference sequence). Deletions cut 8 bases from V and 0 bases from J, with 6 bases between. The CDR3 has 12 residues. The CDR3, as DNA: TGTGCCAGCTTTCAAAGCACAGATACGCAGTATTTT. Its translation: CASFQSTDTQYF.

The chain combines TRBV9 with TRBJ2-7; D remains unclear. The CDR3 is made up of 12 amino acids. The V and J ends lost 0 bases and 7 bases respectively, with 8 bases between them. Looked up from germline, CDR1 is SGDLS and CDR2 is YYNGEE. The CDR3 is CASSVDFREQYF. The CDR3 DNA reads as TGTGCCAGCAGCGTAGACTTTCGGGAGCAGTACTTC.

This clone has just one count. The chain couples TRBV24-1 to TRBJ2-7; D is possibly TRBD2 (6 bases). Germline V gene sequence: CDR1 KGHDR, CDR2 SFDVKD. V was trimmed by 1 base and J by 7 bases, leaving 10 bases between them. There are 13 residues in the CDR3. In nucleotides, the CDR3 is TGTGCCACCAGTGATTTTCGGGGGAGGGAGCAGTACTTC. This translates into CATSDFRGREQYF.

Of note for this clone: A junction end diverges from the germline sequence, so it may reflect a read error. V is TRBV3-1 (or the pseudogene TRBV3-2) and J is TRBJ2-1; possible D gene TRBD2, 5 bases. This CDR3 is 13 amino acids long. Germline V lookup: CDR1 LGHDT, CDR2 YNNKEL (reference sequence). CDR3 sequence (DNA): TGTGCCAGCAGCCAAGATTTTGCAGGACGGACTCTCTTC. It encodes CASSQDFAGRTLF.

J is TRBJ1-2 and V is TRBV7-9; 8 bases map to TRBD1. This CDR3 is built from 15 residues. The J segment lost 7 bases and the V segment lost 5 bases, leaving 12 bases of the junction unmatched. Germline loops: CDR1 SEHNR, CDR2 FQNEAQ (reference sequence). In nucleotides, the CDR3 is TGTGCCAGCAGCCTCCGGGGGCCAGGGGGCTCTGGCTACACCTTC. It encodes CASSLRGPGGSGYTF.

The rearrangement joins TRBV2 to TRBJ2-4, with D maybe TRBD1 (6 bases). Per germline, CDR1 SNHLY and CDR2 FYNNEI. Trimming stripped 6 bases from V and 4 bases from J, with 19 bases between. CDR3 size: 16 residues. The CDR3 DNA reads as TGTGCCAGCAGGGCGAGGAGCCGAGGGGGTAAAAACATTCAGTACTTC. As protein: CASRARSRGGKNIQYF.

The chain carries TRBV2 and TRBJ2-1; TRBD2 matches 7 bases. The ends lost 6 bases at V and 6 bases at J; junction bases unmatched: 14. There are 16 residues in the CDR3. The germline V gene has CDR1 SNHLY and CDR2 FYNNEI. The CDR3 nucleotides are TGTGCCAGCAGAGAGACATGGGGGGGGAGGGGCAATGAGCAGTTCTTC. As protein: CASRETWGGRGNEQFF.

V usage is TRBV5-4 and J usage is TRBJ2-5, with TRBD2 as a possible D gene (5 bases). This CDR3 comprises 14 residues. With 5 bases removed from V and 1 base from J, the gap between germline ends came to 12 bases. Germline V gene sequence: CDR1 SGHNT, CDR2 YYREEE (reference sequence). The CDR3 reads CASRKEVGQETQYF. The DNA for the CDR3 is TGTGCCAGCAGGAAGGAGGTGGGCCAAGAGACCCAGTACTTC.

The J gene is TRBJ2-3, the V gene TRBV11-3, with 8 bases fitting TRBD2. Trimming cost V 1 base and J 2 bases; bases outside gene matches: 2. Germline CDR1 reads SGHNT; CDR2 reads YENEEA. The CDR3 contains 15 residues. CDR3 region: CASSLGGRYTDTQYF. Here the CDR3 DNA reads TGTGCCAGCAGCTTAGGCGGGAGGTACACAGATACGCAGTATTTT.

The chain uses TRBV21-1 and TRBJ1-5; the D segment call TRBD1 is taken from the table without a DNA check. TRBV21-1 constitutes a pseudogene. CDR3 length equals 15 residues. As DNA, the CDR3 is TGTGCCAGCAGCAATGTTTGGGCCCACGACCGGCCCCAGCATTTT. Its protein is CASSNVWAHDRPQHF.

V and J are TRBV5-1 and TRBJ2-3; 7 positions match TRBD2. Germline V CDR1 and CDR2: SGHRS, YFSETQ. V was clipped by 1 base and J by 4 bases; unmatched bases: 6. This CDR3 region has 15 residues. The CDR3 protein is CASSLTGRTPDTQYF. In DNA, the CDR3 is TGCGCCAGCAGCTTGACCGGGAGGACCCCAGATACGCAGTATTTT.

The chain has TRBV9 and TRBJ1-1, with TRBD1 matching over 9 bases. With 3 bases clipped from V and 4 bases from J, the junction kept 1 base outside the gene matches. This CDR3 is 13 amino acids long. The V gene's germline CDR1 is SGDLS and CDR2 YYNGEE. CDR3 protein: CASSGTGVTEAFF. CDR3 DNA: TGTGCCAGCAGCGGGACAGGGGTCACTGAAGCTTTCTTT.

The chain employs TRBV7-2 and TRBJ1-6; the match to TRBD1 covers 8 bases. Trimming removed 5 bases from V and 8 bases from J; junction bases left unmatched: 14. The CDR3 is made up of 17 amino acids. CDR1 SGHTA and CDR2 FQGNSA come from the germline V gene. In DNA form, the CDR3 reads TGTGCCAGCAGCCAAATCCAGGGGGCTATTTTTGATTCACCCCTCCACTTT. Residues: CASSQIQGAIFDSPLHF.

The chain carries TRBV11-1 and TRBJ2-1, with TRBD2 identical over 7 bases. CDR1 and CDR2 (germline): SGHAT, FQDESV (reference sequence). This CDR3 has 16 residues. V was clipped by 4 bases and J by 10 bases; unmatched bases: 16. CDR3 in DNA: TGTGCCAGCAGCTCAGCTATCCGCGGGGGTTTCCCAGAGCAGTTCTTC. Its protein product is CASSSAIRGGFPEQFF.

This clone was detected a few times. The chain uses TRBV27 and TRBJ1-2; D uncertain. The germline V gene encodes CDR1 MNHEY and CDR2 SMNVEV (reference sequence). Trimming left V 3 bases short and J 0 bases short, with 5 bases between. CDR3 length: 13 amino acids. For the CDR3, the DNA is TGTGCCAGCAGTTTTTCTTCTAACTATGGCTACACCTTC. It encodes CASSFSSNYGYTF.

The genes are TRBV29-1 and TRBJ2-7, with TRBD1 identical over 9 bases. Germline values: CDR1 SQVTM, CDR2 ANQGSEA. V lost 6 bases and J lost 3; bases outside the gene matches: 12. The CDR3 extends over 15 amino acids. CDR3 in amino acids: CSVGDPTGGYYEQYF. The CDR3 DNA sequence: TGCAGCGTCGGTGATCCGACAGGGGGGTACTACGAGCAGTACTTC.

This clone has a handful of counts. The CDR3 spells CASSSTGSSYEQYF. The CDR3 nucleotides read TGCGCCAGCAGCTCGACAGGAAGCTCCTACGAGCAGTACTTC. The genes are TRBV5-1 and TRBJ2-7, with TRBD1 as a possible D gene (6 bases). The CDR3 covers 14 residues. V was clipped by 3 bases and J by 0 bases, with 10 bases between them. CDR1 and CDR2 from the germline V gene are SGHRS and YFSETQ.

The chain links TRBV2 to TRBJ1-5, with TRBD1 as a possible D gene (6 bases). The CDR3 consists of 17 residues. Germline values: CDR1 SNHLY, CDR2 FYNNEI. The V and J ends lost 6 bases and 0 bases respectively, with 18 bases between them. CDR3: CASSRTGTNYSNQPQHF. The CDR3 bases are TGTGCCAGCAGCCGCACAGGGACAAATTATAGCAATCAGCCCCAGCATTTT.

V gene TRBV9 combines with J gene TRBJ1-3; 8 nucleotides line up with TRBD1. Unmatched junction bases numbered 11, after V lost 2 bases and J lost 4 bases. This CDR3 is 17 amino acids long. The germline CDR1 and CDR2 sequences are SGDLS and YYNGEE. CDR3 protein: CASSVGRGQGGGNTIYF. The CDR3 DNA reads TGTGCCAGCAGCGTTGGCAGGGGGCAGGGGGGAGGAAACACCATATATTTT.

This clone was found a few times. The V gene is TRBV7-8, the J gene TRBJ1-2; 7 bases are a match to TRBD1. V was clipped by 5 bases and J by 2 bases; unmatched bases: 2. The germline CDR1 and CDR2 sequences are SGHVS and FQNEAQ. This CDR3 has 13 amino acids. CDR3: CASSKDRNYGYTF. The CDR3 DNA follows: TGTGCCAGCAGCAAGGACAGGAACTATGGCTACACCTTC.

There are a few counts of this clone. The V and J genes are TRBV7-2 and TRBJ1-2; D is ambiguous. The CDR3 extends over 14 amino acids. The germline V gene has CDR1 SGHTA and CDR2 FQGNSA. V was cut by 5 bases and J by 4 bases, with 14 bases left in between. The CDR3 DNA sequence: TGTGCCAGCAGCCCAACGTCCGGGAGCTATGGCTACACCTTC. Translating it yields CASSPTSGSYGYTF.

The chain's CDR3 is CASSPPDLRNTIYF. CDR3 nucleotides: TGTGCCAGCTCACCACCGGACTTACGAAACACCATATATTTT. The rearrangement links TRBV18 to TRBJ1-3; D call uncertain. The CDR3 length is 14 residues. V lost 0 bases, J lost 5 bases, and 8 bases lay in between. From germline, CDR1 is KGHSH and CDR2 LQKENI.